The source of this TCR beta chain is a study of T-cell memory formation after mild COVID-19. Points from the study as a whole: Contracting clones localized mainly to CM and EM when CD4+ and mainly to EMRA when CD8+. Memory sampled before infection contained some responding clones, suggesting cross-reactive memory joined.

The CDR3 is made up of 14 amino acids. The germline CDR1 and CDR2 sequences are SGHRS and YFSETQ. Trimming removed 0 bases from V and 2 bases from J, with 8 bases in between. One entry per CDR3 protein results from TCRdb running MiXCR on the 5' RACE reads. Of about 270,000 distinct CDR3 sequences in the sample, more than 15% were seen once. This clonotype was counted ten times or more. Its matching antigen is unknown. The chain employs TRBV5-1 and TRBJ2-5; D is uncertain. The material sequenced was PBMCs or a T cell subset sorted from them (not recorded which). The source is a man between 18 and 29 years old who had mild COVID-19 (a few samples of this study predate the infection). Cell type and time point are not known. The CDR3 sequence: CASSLGEIQETQYF. The CDR3, as DNA: TGCGCCAGCAGCTTGGGTGAGATTCAAGAGACCCAGTACTTC.